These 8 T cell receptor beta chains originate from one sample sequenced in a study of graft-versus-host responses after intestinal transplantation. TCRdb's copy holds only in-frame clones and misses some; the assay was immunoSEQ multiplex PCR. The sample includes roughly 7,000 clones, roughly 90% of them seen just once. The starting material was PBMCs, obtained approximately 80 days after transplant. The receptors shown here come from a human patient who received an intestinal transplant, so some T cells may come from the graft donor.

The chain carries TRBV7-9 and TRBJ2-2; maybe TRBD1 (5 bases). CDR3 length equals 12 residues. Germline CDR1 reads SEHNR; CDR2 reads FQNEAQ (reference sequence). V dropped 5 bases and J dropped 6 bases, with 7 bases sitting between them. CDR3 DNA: TGTGCCAGCAGCGCAGGGCCCGGGGAGCTGTTTTTT. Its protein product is CASSAGPGELFF.

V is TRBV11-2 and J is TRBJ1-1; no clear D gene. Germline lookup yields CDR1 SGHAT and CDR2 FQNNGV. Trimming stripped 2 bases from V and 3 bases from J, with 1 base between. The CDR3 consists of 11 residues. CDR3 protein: CASSLHTEAFF. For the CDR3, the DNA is TGTGCCAGCAGCTTACACACTGAAGCTTTCTTT. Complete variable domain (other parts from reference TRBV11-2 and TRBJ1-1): EAGVAQSPRYKIIEKRQSVAFWCNPISGHATLYWYQQILGQGPKLLIQFQNNGVVDDSQLPKDRFSAERLKGVDSTLKIQPAKLEDSAVYLCASSLHTEAFFGQGTRLTVV.

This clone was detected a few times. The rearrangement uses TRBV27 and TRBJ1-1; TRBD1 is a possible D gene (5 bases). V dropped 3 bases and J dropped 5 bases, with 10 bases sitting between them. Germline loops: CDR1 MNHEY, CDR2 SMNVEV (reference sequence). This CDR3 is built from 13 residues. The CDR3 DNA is TGTGCCAGCAGTTTGGGGGGTAGTACTGAAGCTTTCTTT. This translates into CASSLGGSTEAFF.

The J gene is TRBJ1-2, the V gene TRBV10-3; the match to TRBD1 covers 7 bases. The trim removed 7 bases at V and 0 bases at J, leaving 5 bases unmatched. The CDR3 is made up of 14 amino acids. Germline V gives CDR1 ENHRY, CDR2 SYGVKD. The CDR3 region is CAITPDRTNYGYTF. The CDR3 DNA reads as TGTGCCATCACTCCGGACAGGACTAACTATGGCTACACCTTC.

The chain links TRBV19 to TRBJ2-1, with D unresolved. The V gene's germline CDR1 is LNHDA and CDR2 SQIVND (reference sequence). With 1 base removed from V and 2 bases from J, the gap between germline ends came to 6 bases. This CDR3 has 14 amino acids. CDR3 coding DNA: TGTGCCAGTAGTATAGTGGGCACCTACAATGAGCAGTTCTTC. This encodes CASSIVGTYNEQFF.

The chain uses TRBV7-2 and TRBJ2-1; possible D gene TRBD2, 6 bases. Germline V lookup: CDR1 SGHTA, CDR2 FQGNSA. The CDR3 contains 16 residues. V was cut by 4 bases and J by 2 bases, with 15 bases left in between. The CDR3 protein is CASSSRDSRAYNEQFF. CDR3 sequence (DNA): TGTGCCAGCAGCTCCCGGGACTCCCGTGCCTACAATGAGCAGTTCTTC.

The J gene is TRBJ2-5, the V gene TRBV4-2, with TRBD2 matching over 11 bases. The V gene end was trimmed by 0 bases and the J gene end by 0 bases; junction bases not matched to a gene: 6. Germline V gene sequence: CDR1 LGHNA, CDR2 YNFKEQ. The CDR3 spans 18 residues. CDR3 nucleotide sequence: TGTGCCAGCAGCCAAGATCCTGGACTAGCGGGTTACCAAGAGACCCAGTACTTC. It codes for CASSQDPGLAGYQETQYF.

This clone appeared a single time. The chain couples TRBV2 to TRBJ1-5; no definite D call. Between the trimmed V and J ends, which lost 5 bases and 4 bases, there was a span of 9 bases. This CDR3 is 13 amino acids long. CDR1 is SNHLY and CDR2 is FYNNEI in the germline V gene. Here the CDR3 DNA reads TGTGCCAGCAGTCAGTCCGTGAATCAGCCCCAGCATTTT. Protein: CASSQSVNQPQHF. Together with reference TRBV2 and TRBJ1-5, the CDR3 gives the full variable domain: EPEVTQTPSHQVTQMGQEVILRCVPISNHLYFYWYRQILGQKVEFLVSFYNNEISEKSEIFDDQFSVERPDGSNFTLKIRSTKLEDSAMYFCASSQSVNQPQHFGDGTRLSIL.